This T cell receptor beta chain was observed in a study of blood T cell repertoires in COVID-19. In the study overall: Samples taken during acute and convalescent COVID-19 were collected in the United States, Italy and Spain. Sample material is recorded as cDNA or gDNA derived from T cells, B-cell-depleted T cells, or PBMCs.

In its sample, this clone was seen a few times. Participants spanned ages about 18 to 100 years and resided in about two dozen US areas. Per germline, CDR1 MNHNS and CDR2 SASEGT. J lost 1 base, V lost 2 bases, and 13 bases had no gene match. The CDR3 sequence is 19 residues long. Some clones are missing from TCRdb's copy, which holds only in-frame ones; the method was immunoSEQ multiplex PCR. The table has over 200,000 clones, 85% to 90% seen once. What was sequenced was PBMCs or T cells enriched from blood (not recorded which). The TCR sequence derives from a woman in her 30s with acute COVID-19. The chain has TRBV6-1 and TRBJ1-1; 10 nucleotides match TRBD1. In DNA, the CDR3 is TGTGCCAGCAGTGAAAAACGATACGATGGGACAGGGGAGAACACTGAAGCTTTCTTT. Its protein is CASSEKRYDGTGENTEAFF.